The clone carrying this TCR beta chain was counted once. Its matching antigen is unknown. Via MiXCR, TCRdb re-called the RT-PCR reads, giving one row per CDR3 protein. The table has around 750,000 distinct CDR3 sequences, 21% seen once. This record comes from a study of response to subunit inactivated influenza vaccine. Notes on the study in general: The study's authors posited that every seasonal influenza vaccination enlists few new T cells.

Germline assignment: CDR1 LGHDT and CDR2 YNNKEL (reference sequence). The CDR3 has 14 amino acids. The V and J ends lost 6 bases and 6 bases, in that order; junction bases with no gene match: 9. Sample: PBMCs from blood, taken approximately 5 days after vaccination. The chain couples TRBV3-1 to TRBJ2-7; 9 nucleotides match TRBD1. The receptor comes from a man in his forties or fifties who received an inactivated influenza vaccine. The CDR3 bases are TGTGCCAGCAGTCCGGGACAGGGATCTTCCGAGCAGTACTTC. It codes for CASSPGQGSSEQYF.